The TCR beta chain described here comes from a study of Tregs in tolerant kidney transplant recipients (dated by TCRdb to between 2019 and 2020). Concerning the study at large: The transplants used related donors along with nonmyeloablative bone marrow transplantation, and in the human trials mixed chimerism was transient. Before combined kidney and bone marrow transplantation, this study identified donor-specific regulatory T cells using TCRbeta sequencing and then followed those same cells after transplant.

Reading the germline V gene gives CDR1 SGHTA and CDR2 FQGNSA. Reading from cysteine to phenylalanine, the CDR3 counts 13 amino acids. CDR3 DNA is the only sequence kept; it has 39 bases, read in frame from the first base. V trim: 3 bases; J trim: 6 bases; unmatched bases: 1. The study at large found these results: In tolerant patients, donor-specific Tregs expanded more than Tregs overall, which suggests antigen-driven rather than nonspecific expansion. Biological reproducibility was not examined directly, but technical replication error appeared to be minimal. PCR primers changed over time for some patients, so nucleotide-level comparison across those patients' samples was not possible. Because the study included only a small number of patients, the results must be confirmed in larger populations and under other immunosuppression protocols. The most biologically relevant and donor-specific TCRbeta repertoire appeared to be identified by expanding Tregs with activated donor B cells.

Genomic DNA was extracted from sorted cells with the QIAGEN DNeasy Blood and Tissue Kit for TCRbeta CDR3 sequencing. High-throughput TCRbeta CDR3 sequencing, including PCR amplification with bias correction and internal controls, was performed commercially through immunoSEQ. On the authors' methods: Unique productive TCRbeta sequences were defined by CDR3 nucleotide sequence where primers matched, and otherwise by CDR3 amino acid sequence together with Vbeta and Jbeta genes. To correct for sorting error, sequences found in more than one sorted population at a frequency ratio of 2:1 or less were discarded, and the remaining shared sequences were assigned to the population with the higher frequency. A sequence counted as donor-reactive if, in CFSE-low cells, the sequence had a frequency of at least 0.01% and was expanded at least 5-fold compared with unstimulated cells. Repertoire divergence was quantified by Jensen-Shannon divergence using the top 100 TCRbeta sequences ranked by frequency. For any sample with multiple sequencing runs, sorting error was corrected in each run separately before the runs were pooled. The source is immuneACCESS, and TCRdb retained only in-frame sequences with V and J called. Part of the clones is not carried over; for the studies checked, unresolved V genes explain less than half of this, and the remainder is unexplained. The DNA was the basis for D and trimming; V, J and clone size are from that table. Recorded for this sample are roughly 66,000 clones; around nine tenths of them occurred a single time. The biggest ten clones account for 9.5% to 13% of the sample.

A note on this clone: Its antigen target is currently unknown. Nothing much larger sits one base from this clone, and base qualities are not available.

The intended sense of this specimen's time point label: blood sample drawn before combined kidney and bone marrow transplant. Thawed PBMCs were FACS-sorted into unstimulated Tregs (CD4+CD25+CD127-), CD4+ non-Tregs (CD4+CD25-), CD4 cells and CD8 cells. Patients were a few combined kidney and bone marrow transplant recipients from the ITN036ST trial, and only these trial subjects had samples available. Healthy control blood was processed to PBMCs by Ficoll density gradient and cryopreserved, and patient PBMCs were collected before and after transplant. The sequencing used CD8+ T cells from blood, collected before the transplant. The clonotype originates from a human donor who received a combined kidney and bone marrow transplant. The chain was built from TRBV7-2 and TRBJ2-1, with 8 junctional bases fitting TRBD2. The CDR3 reads as follows: CASSLTSVNEQFF. In nucleotides, the sequence is TGTGCCAGCAGCTTGACTAGCGTCAATGAGCAGTTCTTC.